This T cell receptor (beta chain) was captured by sequencing in a study of blood T cell repertoires in COVID-19. Profiled with immunoSEQ multiplex PCR; TCRdb holds only in-frame clones, not every one. In the table there are under 130,000 clones, 80% to 90% of which are singletons. This CDR3 comprises 16 residues. After removal of 6 bases from V and 0 bases from J, the junction contained 8 bases not matched to a gene. The germline V gene encodes CDR1 LNHDA and CDR2 SQIVND (reference sequence). The sequencing input was peripheral blood. This sequence was found in a woman in her 70s with acute or convalescent COVID-19. The chain employs TRBV19 and TRBJ1-3; 7 bases map to TRBD1. CDR3 coding DNA: TGTGCCAGTAGCACAGGGGTCCTCCTCTCTGGAAACACCATATATTTT. Protein: CASSTGVLLSGNTIYF.